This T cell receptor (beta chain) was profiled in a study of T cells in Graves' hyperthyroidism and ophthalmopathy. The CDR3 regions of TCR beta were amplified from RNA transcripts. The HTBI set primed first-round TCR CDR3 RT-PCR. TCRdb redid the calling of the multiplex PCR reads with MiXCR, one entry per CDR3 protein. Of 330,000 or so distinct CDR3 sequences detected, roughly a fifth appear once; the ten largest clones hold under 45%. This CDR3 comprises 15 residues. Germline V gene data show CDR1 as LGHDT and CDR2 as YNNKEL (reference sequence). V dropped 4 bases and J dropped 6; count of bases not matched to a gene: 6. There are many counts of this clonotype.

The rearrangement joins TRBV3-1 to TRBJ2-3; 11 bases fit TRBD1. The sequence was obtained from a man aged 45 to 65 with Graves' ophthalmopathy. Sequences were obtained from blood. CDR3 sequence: CASSRGQGARDTQYF. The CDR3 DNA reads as TGTGCCAGCAGCCGAGGACAGGGGGCAAGGGATACGCAGTATTTT.